This is a list of T cell receptor beta chains from one sample in a study of T cells after yellow fever vaccination. A single record per CDR3 protein comes from TCRdb applying MiXCR to the 5' RACE reads. The data hold some 300,000 distinct CDR3 sequences, with roughly 3.5% observed a single time. The specimen comprised PBMCs, sampled on the day of the yellow fever booster vaccination. The receptors were gathered from a man younger than 35 who received the YFV17D yellow fever vaccine. Both conserved end residues are part of each CDR3. A D gene is named only where the DNA matches it firmly. Rows may omit the clone size; those that give it use once, few, many or a size class.

clone size: NA; D gene: NA; V gene: TRBV14; J gene: TRBJ1-2; CDR3 DNA: TGTGCCAGCAGCGTTCGGGCAGGGTGGCTTAATGGCTACACCTTC; CDR3 protein: CASSVRAGWLNGYTF
clone size: many; D gene: NA; V gene: TRBV28; J gene: TRBJ2-1; CDR3 DNA: TGTGCCAGCACCATAAAGTACCGGAGCTACAATGAGCAGTTCTTC; CDR3 protein: CASTIKYRSYNEQFF
clone size: many; D gene: TRBD1; V gene: TRBV5-1; J gene: TRBJ2-3; CDR3 DNA: TGCGCCAGCAGCCTTAGACAGGGTCGCACAGATACGCAGTATTTT; CDR3 protein: CASSLRQGRTDTQYF
clone size: NA; D gene: NA; V gene: TRBV19; J gene: TRBJ2-7; CDR3 DNA: TGTGCCAGTAGTCCGCGGACGCTTAACTACGAGCAGTACTTC; CDR3 protein: CASSPRTLNYEQYF
clone size: few; D gene: NA; V gene: TRBV4-1; J gene: TRBJ1-3; CDR3 DNA: TGCGCCAGCAGCCGAGGGGGGATAATCCTCTCTGGAAACACCATATATTTT; CDR3 protein: CASSRGGIILSGNTIYF
clone size: many; D gene: NA; V gene: TRBV5-1; J gene: TRBJ2-5; CDR3 DNA: TGCGCCAGCAGCTTGGCAGGGGGGAAAGAGACCCAGTACTTC; CDR3 protein: CASSLAGGKETQYF
clone size: many; D gene: NA; V gene: TRBV4-1; J gene: TRBJ2-1; CDR3 DNA: TGCGCCAGCAGCAACCCACGGGCTAAAGGGGTTGAGCAGTTCTTC; CDR3 protein: CASSNPRAKGVEQFF
clone size: many; D gene: NA; V gene: TRBV12-3/TRBV12-4; J gene: TRBJ2-4; CDR3 DNA: TGTGCCAGCAGTACTAAGGGACTGTTAGCCAAAAACATTCAGTACTTC; CDR3 protein: CASSTKGLLAKNIQYF
clone size: many; D gene: NA; V gene: TRBV7-6; J gene: TRBJ2-3; CDR3 DNA: TGTGCCAGCAGCTTTCAGTCTTGGACAGATACGCAGTATTTT; CDR3 protein: CASSFQSWTDTQYF
clone size: few; D gene: NA; V gene: TRBV7-9; J gene: TRBJ1-2; CDR3 DNA: TGTGCCAGCAGCCGACGGCGGACAGTGGATGGCTACACCTTC; CDR3 protein: CASSRRRTVDGYTF
clone size: few; D gene: TRBD1; V gene: TRBV6-6; J gene: TRBJ1-2; CDR3 DNA: TGTGCCAGCAGCCCTCCACAGGGGGCGCGGCCTTCCTATGGCTACACCTTC; CDR3 protein: CASSPPQGARPSYGYTF
clone size: many; D gene: TRBD2; V gene: TRBV7-3; J gene: TRBJ2-1; CDR3 DNA: TGTGCCAGCAGCCTCCGTGGTAGCGGGGGGGAGCAGTTCTTC; CDR3 protein: CASSLRGSGGEQFF
clone size: many; D gene: NA; V gene: TRBV7-9; J gene: TRBJ2-5; CDR3 DNA: TGCGCCAGCAGAGGACAAGAGACCCAGTACTTC; CDR3 protein: CASRGQETQYF
clone size: many; D gene: NA; V gene: TRBV7-9; J gene: TRBJ2-3; CDR3 DNA: TGTGCCAGCAGCTTAGAGGGTGCCGGGACGCAGTATTTT; CDR3 protein: CASSLEGAGTQYF
clone size: NA; D gene: TRBD1; V gene: TRBV5-1; J gene: TRBJ2-3; CDR3 DNA: TGCGCCAGCAGCACCGGGACAGTCTCCAGCACAGATACGCAGTATTTT; CDR3 protein: CASSTGTVSSTDTQYF
clone size: few; D gene: NA; V gene: TRBV6-6; J gene: TRBJ2-3; CDR3 DNA: TGTGCCAGCAGTTACGGGCCGGGGGCCACAGATACGCAGTATTTT; CDR3 protein: CASSYGPGATDTQYF
clone size: many; D gene: TRBD1; V gene: TRBV5-1; J gene: TRBJ2-3; CDR3 DNA: TGCGCCAGCAACCGGGGGGACAGGGGCCAAGATACGCAGTATTTT; CDR3 protein: CASNRGDRGQDTQYF
clone size: NA; D gene: NA; V gene: TRBV10-2; J gene: TRBJ2-7; CDR3 DNA: TGCGCCAGCAGTGAGTCGTGGTCCTACGAGCAGTACTTC; CDR3 protein: CASSESWSYEQYF
clone size: many; D gene: NA; V gene: TRBV5-5; J gene: TRBJ2-1; CDR3 DNA: TGTGCCAGCAGCTGGGTCTCGGGACACAATGAGCAGTTCTTC; CDR3 protein: CASSWVSGHNEQFF
clone size: many; D gene: TRBD1; V gene: TRBV7-9; J gene: TRBJ2-1; CDR3 DNA: TGTGCCAGCGGCACCCCGACAGGGAATGTAAGGGTCTTC; CDR3 protein: CASGTPTGNVRVF
clone size: few; D gene: NA; V gene: TRBV15; J gene: TRBJ1-4; CDR3 DNA: TGTGCCACCAGCCCAGGGTTAAGACTGTTTTTT; CDR3 protein: CATSPGLRLFF
clone size: few; D gene: TRBD1; V gene: TRBV14; J gene: TRBJ2-5; CDR3 DNA: TGTGCCAGCAGCCAAGACGGGACAGGGGACGAGACCCAGTACTTC; CDR3 protein: CASSQDGTGDETQYF
clone size: few; D gene: NA; V gene: TRBV5-1; J gene: TRBJ2-5; CDR3 DNA: TGCGCCAGCAGCTTCGGTCAGTCCCAAGAGACCCAGTACTTC; CDR3 protein: CASSFGQSQETQYF
clone size: many; D gene: NA; V gene: TRBV7-8; J gene: TRBJ1-4; CDR3 DNA: TGTGCCAGCAGCTTCGAGGGGGAGTATGAAAAACTGTTTTTT; CDR3 protein: CASSFEGEYEKLFF
clone size: few; D gene: NA; V gene: TRBV6-5; J gene: TRBJ2-1; CDR3 DNA: TGTGCCAGCAGTGTCTCGGGTTGGAGCTCCTACAATGAGCAGTTCTTC; CDR3 protein: CASSVSGWSSYNEQFF
clone size: NA; D gene: TRBD1; V gene: TRBV13; J gene: TRBJ1-2; CDR3 DNA: TGTGCCAGCAGCTCTTTGGGACAGGCCTATGGCTACACCTTC; CDR3 protein: CASSSLGQAYGYTF
clone size: NA; D gene: NA; V gene: TRBV12-3/TRBV12-4; J gene: TRBJ2-3; CDR3 DNA: TGTGCCAGCAGTTTTTCACAAGATACGCAGTATTTT; CDR3 protein: CASSFSQDTQYF
clone size: NA; D gene: NA; V gene: TRBV7-3; J gene: TRBJ2-3; CDR3 DNA: TGTGCCAGCAGCTCGAGTACCAGAGATACGCAGTATTTT; CDR3 protein: CASSSSTRDTQYF
clone size: many; D gene: NA; V gene: TRBV18; J gene: TRBJ1-2; CDR3 DNA: TGTGCCAGCTCACCGACGGGTCGGGGTTATAGCTACACCTTC; CDR3 protein: CASSPTGRGYSYTF
clone size: many; D gene: TRBD2; V gene: TRBV27; J gene: TRBJ2-1; CDR3 DNA: TGTGCCAGCTGGGACGGACTAGCGGGGATCAATGAGCAGTTCTTC; CDR3 protein: CASWDGLAGINEQFF
clone size: many; D gene: NA; V gene: TRBV7-9; J gene: TRBJ2-7; CDR3 DNA: TGTGCCAGCAGCTTAAGAGCGGTTAGCTCCTACGAGCAGTACTTC; CDR3 protein: CASSLRAVSSYEQYF
clone size: many; D gene: NA; V gene: TRBV5-6; J gene: TRBJ2-5; CDR3 DNA: TGTGCCAGCAGCTTGTCCCCTCGGGGGACCCAGTACTTC; CDR3 protein: CASSLSPRGTQYF
clone size: NA; D gene: TRBD2; V gene: TRBV5-4; J gene: TRBJ2-5; CDR3 DNA: TGTGCCAGCAGGCTTCGACTAGCGGGGGACCAAGAGACCCAGTACTTC; CDR3 protein: CASRLRLAGDQETQYF